This T cell receptor beta chain emerged from a study of regulatory T cells in long-lasting Graves disease. Ten or more counts support this clonotype. Its antigen remains unknown. Arm-PCR of CDR3 regions with iRepertoire HTBI primers generated TCR beta libraries. Via MiXCR, TCRdb re-called the multiplex PCR reads, giving one row per CDR3 protein. In the table there are about 540,000 distinct CDR3 sequences, roughly 14% of which are singletons. Time point given: newly diagnosed GD, antithyroid drugs for less than 3 months. Generation of the TCR library employed RNA extracted from PBMCs. In germline, CDR1 is SGHDN, CDR2 FVKESK. CDR3 length: 18 amino acids. V was clipped by 9 bases and J by 4 bases; unmatched bases: 21. Study-wide results and caveats: Peripheral blood, not thyroid tissue, was the sole material studied. Patients with persistent disease showed a bias toward TRBV28, TRBJ1-2 and TRBJ2-5.

In addition, the sample was reused for a study of T cells in Graves' hyperthyroidism and ophthalmopathy. That report adds: HTBI primers were employed in a first-round RT-PCR of the TCR CDR3.

The sequence came from a young man with Graves disease. The sequenced sample was peripheral blood mononuclear cells (PBMCs), obtained at new diagnosis, from a patient treated with antithyroid drugs. The chain has TRBV14 and TRBJ2-1; 7 nucleotides line up with TRBD1. This CDR3 is CARIPGQSPFPSYNEQFF. CDR3 nucleotide sequence: TGTGCCAGGATTCCGGGACAGTCACCGTTCCCATCATACAATGAGCAGTTCTTC.